This T cell receptor (beta chain) was identified in a study of blood T cells in healthy people across ages. A sample-barcoded 5' primer and a J-beta primer mix were used in a second PCR of roughly 6 to 11 cycles. MiXCR, applied by TCRdb to the 5' RACE reads, yields one record per CDR3 protein. The data hold 700,000 to 900,000 distinct CDR3 sequences, with approximately 24% observed a single time. This clonotype showed up just a few times. The same data also contributed to another study, on T cells of mothers and their children.

The receptor's source is a boy younger than 18 in good health. The sample consisted of blood.

The CDR3 sequence: CASSPTGERTEAFF. CDR3 bases: TGTGCCAGCAGCCCGACAGGGGAAAGGACTGAAGCTTTCTTT. The chain joins TRBV7-6 to TRBJ1-1, with 8 bases that match TRBD1. Trimming at V came to 5 bases and at J to 5 bases, leaving 7 bases not matched to a gene. The CDR3 covers 14 residues. Germline V CDR1 and CDR2: SGHVS, FNYEAQ.